This T cell receptor beta chain was obtained from a study of T cells in Graves' hyperthyroidism and ophthalmopathy (dated by TCRdb to between 2017 and 2020). For context, the study as a whole: Peripheral blood was sampled at the time of initial diagnosis, prior to any treatment. To identify distinguishing TCR V-J signatures, a discovery cohort of 95 to 100 patients was used, comprising some 43 with Graves' ophthalmopathy and around 57 with stable Graves' hyperthyroidism. Whether ophthalmopathy could be predicted prospectively was tested in an independent validation cohort made up of under 20 hyperthyroidism patients plus 17 patients who later progressed to ophthalmopathy. The 95 to 100 discovery patients were randomly split 7:3 into training and test sets. Thyroid tissue and blood T-cell repertoires from six Graves' hyperthyroidism patients were also compared in the study. Once sampling was done, hyperthyroidism patients were given methimazole at a starting dose of 30 mg daily, whereas ophthalmopathy patients were given high-dose intravenous methylprednisolone. According to the paper, TCR Vbeta CDR3 sequencing was carried out on around 140 peripheral blood samples, which came from approximately 41 ophthalmopathy, under 85 hyperthyroidism and about 17 progressor patients. Points the paper makes about the study in general: A 13 V-J signature model separated ophthalmopathy from stable hyperthyroidism, with approximately 86% sensitivity and 81.08% specificity in cross-validation and 80%/75% in testing. During validation, the model predicted progression to ophthalmopathy a median of roughly 7.1 months ahead of onset, with 70.59% sensitivity and 72.22% specificity. Most expanded thyroid clonotypes (frequency above 0.001) were also detected in blood, a finding suggesting that blood repertoires may reflect thyroid immune responses. Sample size was not statistically predetermined, and investigators were not blinded to group allocation.

Graves' hyperthyroidism was defined as stable when no progression to ophthalmopathy occurred over 18 months of follow-up. The hyperthyroidism patients were between 18 and 65 years old and newly diagnosed, with a disease duration of less than 2 months. The study excluded patients with uncontrolled infections, other autoimmune diseases, pregnancy or lactation. Diagnoses were based on clinical symptoms, serum thyroxine and TRAb, thyroid ultrasound and orbital computed tomography. PBMCs were separated from over 9 ml of fresh peripheral blood using Ficoll-Paque density gradient centrifugation. Total RNA was extracted using Trizol reagent, and RNA quality was assessed on an Agilent 2100 Bioanalyzer. A remark on this clonotype: Its antigen has not been determined. Per-base quality was not reported, and no clone a single base away is much larger than it.

Amplification of TCR beta CDR3 regions was carried out from RNA transcripts. A first-round RT-PCR of the TCR CDR3 used the HTBI primer set with the Qiagen OneStep RT-PCR kit. Libraries were constructed in a second round of multiplex PCR, after which size selection and purification were performed. The libraries were sequenced on an Illumina HiSeq2000 using paired-end 100 bp reads. The source study handled its data this way. Raw data were processed with SOAPnuke, discarding reads with adapters, uncalled bases, mean Phred below 15, or no exact constant-primer or identifier match. COPE v1.2.5 was used to merge the high-quality paired reads, and each unique nucleotide sequence was defined as a clonotype. MiTCR v1.1 was used to align the clonotypes against IMGT TRBV, TRBD and TRBJ reference segments. The analysis included only V-J combinations with a frequency above 0.0001, which together covered more than 98% of the repertoires. The TCS score was defined as F50 (clonal expansion) divided by E x V (chaos), with BLOSUM62-based TCRdist calculated between CDR3 peptides within each V-J. Welch's t-statistics and random forest reduced some 510 V-J features to about 13, which were used in a naive Bayes classifier (R e1071). The public reads were reprocessed in TCRdb via fastp at Q25 and MiXCR, keeping in-frame beta chains. Each CDR3 protein appears once, grouped with its most common genes and DNA. What appears here as the V and J calls and clone size reflects TCRdb's work, not the paper's. The sample data list about 200,000 distinct CDR3 sequences, and about 17% of these were observed just once. The ten biggest clones cover approximately 56% of the sample.

The junction shows trimming of 4 bases on V and 7 bases on J, plus 17 bases between the germline ends. The CDR3 covers 14 residues, taking in both the cysteine and the phenylalanine. Here the CDR3 DNA is all that survives: 42 bases in frame from base 1. CDR1 is given as ENHRY and CDR2 as SYGVKD, both from the germline V gene. The sequence is built from TRBV10-3 and TRBJ2-7; TRBD2 could be the D gene, as 6 bases match. This receptor was taken from a woman aged 50 to 60 with Graves' hyperthyroidism. Input material: blood. The nucleotide sequence is TGTGCCATCAGTGGACGGGACTCGTTTGGGGAGCAGTACTTC. This translates into CAISGRDSFGEQYF.